This T cell receptor beta chain was documented in a study of vaccination and CD4 T cells after COVID-19. The wider study: Spike peptides, overlapping and drawn from SARS-CoV-2, HCoV-NL63, HCoV-OC43 and HCoV-229E, were used to stimulate cells. Study-wide results and caveats: Recorded median SARS-CoV-2-reactive clonotype numbers increased from approximately 21 to 40 without reaching significance.

The ends were cut back, 0 bases at V and 9 bases at J, with 15 bases in the middle. The germline V gene has CDR1 LGHNA and CDR2 YSLEER. The CDR3 is made up of 15 amino acids. This clonotype was recorded only once. Its antigen is undetermined. CD4+ T cells that had been cultured provided DNA sequenced with the Oncomine TCR Beta short-read assay. One entry per CDR3 protein, called by TCRdb with MiXCR from the PCR reads. This sample yields approximately 12,000 distinct CDR3 sequences, of which roughly 59% are seen a single time; less than 15% belongs to the top ten. Treatment: approximately nine-day PBMC culture with coronavirus spike peptide pools or control peptides (ViraFEST assay). T cells were expanded with peptide pools, and expanded clonotypes were identified by TCR sequencing. Positive PCR tests dated from March to December 2020, predating US Alpha, Beta and Delta variants.

This TCR was recovered from a human donor who had recovered from COVID-19. The sample taken for sequencing was CD4+ T cells from blood, cultured in vitro. The chain carries TRBV4-3 and TRBJ2-4, with TRBD2 as a possible D gene (6 bases). The CDR3 protein is CASSQEWRGTAIQYF. The CDR3 region has the DNA TGCGCCAGCAGCCAAGAGTGGCGGGGTACTGCCATTCAGTACTTC.